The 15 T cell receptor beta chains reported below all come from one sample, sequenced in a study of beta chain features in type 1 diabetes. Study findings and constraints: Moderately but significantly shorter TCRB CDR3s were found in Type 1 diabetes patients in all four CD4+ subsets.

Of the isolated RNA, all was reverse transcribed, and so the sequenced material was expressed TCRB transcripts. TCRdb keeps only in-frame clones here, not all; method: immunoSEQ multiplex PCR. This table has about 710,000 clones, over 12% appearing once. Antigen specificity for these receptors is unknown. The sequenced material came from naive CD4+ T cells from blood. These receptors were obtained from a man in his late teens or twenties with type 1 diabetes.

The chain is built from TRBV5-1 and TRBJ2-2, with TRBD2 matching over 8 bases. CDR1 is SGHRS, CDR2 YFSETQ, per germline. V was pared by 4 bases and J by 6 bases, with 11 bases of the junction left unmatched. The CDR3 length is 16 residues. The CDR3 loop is CASSPNSGLAAGELFF. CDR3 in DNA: TGCGCCAGCAGCCCGAATTCCGGACTAGCTGCCGGGGAGCTGTTTTTT.

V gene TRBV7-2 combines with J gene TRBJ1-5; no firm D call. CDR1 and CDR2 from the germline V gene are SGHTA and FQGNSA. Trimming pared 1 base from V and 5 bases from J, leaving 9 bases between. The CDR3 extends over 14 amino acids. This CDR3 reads CASSLGRYDQPQHF. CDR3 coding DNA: TGTGCCAGCAGCTTAGGACGATACGATCAGCCCCAGCATTTT. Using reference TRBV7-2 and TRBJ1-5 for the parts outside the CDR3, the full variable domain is GAGVSQSPSNKVTEKGKDVELRCDPISGHTALYWYRQSLGQGLEFLIYFQGNSAPDKSGLPSDRFSAERTGGSVSTLTIQRTQQEDSAVYLCASSLGRYDQPQHFGDGTRLSIL.

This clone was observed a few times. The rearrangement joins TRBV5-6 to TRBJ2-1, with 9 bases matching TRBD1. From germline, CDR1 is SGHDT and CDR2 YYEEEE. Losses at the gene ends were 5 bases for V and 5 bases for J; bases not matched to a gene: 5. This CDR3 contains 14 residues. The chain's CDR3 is CASRTGTGNNEQFF. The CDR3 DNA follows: TGTGCCAGCAGGACCGGGACAGGGAACAATGAGCAGTTCTTC.

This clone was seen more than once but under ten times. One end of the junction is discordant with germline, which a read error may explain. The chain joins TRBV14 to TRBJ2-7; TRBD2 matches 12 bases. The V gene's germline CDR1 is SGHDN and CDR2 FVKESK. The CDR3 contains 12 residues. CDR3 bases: TGTGCCAGCAGCCTGGGACTAGCGGGTCGTCACTTC. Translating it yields CASSLGLAGRHF.

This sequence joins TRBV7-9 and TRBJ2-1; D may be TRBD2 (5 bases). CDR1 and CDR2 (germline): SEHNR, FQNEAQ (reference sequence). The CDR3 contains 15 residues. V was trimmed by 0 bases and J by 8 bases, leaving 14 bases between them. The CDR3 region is CASSLAMGSADEQFF. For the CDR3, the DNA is TGTGCCAGCAGCTTAGCGATGGGTAGCGCCGATGAGCAGTTCTTC.

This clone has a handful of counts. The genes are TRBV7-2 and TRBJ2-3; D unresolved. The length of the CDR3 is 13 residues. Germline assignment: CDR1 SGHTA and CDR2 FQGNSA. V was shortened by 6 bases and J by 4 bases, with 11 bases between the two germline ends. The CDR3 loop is CASSSWTADTQYF. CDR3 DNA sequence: TGTGCCAGCAGTTCCTGGACCGCAGATACGCAGTATTTT.

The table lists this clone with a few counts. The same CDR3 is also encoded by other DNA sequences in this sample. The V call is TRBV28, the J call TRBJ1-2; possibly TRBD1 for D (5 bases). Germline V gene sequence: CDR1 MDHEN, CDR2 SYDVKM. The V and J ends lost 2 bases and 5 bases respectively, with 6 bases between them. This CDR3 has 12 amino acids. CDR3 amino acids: CASSLDSYGYTF. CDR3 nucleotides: TGTGCCAGCAGTTTAGACAGTTATGGCTACACCTTC.

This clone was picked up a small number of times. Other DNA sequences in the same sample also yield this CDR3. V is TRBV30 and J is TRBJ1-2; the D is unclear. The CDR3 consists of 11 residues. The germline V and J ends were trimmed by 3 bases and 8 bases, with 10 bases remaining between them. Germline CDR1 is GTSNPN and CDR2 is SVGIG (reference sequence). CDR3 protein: CAWSSGVGYTF. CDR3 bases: TGTGCCTGGAGCTCCGGAGTCGGCTACACCTTC.

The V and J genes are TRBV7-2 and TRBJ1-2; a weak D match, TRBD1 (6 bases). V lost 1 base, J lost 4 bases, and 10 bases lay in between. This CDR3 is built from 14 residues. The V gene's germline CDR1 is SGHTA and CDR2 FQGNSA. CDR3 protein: CASSLEQGGYGYTF. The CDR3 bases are TGTGCCAGCAGCTTAGAACAGGGTGGCTATGGCTACACCTTC. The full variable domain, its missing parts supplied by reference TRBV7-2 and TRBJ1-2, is GAGVSQSPSNKVTEKGKDVELRCDPISGHTALYWYRQSLGQGLEFLIYFQGNSAPDKSGLPSDRFSAERTGGSVSTLTIQRTQQEDSAVYLCASSLEQGGYGYTFGSGTRLTVV.

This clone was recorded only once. The CDR3 is CASSSTDYGETQYF. The CDR3 DNA reads TGTGCCAGTAGTTCTACGGACTATGGGGAGACCCAGTACTTC. V gene TRBV19 combines with J gene TRBJ2-5, with D possibly TRBD2 on 6 matching bases. Germline-derived CDR1 and CDR2 are LNHDA and SQIVND (reference sequence). This CDR3 comprises 14 residues. Trimming left V 5 bases short and J 5 bases short, with 15 bases between. The whole variable domain, filled in from reference TRBV19 and TRBJ2-5, reads DGGITQSPKYLFRKEGQNVTLSCEQNLNHDAMYWYRQDPGQGLRLIYYSQIVNDFQKGDIAEGYSVSREKKESFPLTVTSAQKNPTAFYLCASSSTDYGETQYFGPGTRLLVL.

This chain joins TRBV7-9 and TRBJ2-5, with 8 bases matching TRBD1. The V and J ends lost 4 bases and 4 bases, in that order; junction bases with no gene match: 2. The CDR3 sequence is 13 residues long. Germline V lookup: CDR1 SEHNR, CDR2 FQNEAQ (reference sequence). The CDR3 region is CASSSGGAETQYF. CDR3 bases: TGTGCCAGCAGCTCAGGGGGCGCAGAGACCCAGTACTTC.

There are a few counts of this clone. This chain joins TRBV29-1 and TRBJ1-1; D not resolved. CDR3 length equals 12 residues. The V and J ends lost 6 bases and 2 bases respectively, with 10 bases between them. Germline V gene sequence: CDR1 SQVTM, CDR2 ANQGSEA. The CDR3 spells CSVRSLNTEAFF. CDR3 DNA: TGCAGCGTACGCAGTCTTAACACTGAAGCTTTCTTT.

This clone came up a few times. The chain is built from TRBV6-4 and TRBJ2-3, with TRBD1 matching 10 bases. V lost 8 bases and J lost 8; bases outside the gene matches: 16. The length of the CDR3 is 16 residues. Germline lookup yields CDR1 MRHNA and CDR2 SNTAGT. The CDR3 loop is CASGVPWDRGEVTQYF. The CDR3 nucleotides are TGTGCCAGCGGAGTCCCCTGGGACAGGGGCGAAGTTACGCAGTATTTT.

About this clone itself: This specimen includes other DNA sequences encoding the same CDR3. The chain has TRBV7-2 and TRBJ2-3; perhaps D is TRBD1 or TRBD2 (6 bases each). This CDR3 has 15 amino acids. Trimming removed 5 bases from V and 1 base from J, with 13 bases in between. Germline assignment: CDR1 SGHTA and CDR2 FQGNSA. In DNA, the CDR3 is TGTGCCAGCAGCCTAGGAGGGGGGCGCACAGATACGCAGTATTTT. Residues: CASSLGGGRTDTQYF.

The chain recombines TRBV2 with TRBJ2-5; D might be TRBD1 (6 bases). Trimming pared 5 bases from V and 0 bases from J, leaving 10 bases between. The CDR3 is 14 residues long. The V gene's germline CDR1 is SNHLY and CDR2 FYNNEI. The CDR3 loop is CASSKTGYQETQYF. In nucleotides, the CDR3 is TGTGCCAGCAGTAAGACAGGCTACCAAGAGACCCAGTACTTC.